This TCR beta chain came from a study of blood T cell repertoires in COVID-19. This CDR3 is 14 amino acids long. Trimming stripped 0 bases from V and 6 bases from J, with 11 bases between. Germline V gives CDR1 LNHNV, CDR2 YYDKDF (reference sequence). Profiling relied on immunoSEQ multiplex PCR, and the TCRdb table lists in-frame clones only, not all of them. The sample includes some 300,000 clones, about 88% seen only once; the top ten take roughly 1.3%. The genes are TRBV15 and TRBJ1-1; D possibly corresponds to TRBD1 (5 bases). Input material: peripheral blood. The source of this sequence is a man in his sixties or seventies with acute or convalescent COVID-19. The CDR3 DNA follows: TGTGCCACCAGCAGAGACAGGGCTAGTCCTGAAGCTTTCTTT. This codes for CATSRDRASPEAFF. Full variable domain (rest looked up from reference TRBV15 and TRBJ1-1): DAMVIQNPRYQVTQFGKPVTLSCSQTLNHNVMYWYQQKSSQAPKLLFHYYDKDFNNEADTPDNFQSRRPNTSFCFLDIRSPGLGDTAMYLCATSRDRASPEAFFGQGTRLTVV.